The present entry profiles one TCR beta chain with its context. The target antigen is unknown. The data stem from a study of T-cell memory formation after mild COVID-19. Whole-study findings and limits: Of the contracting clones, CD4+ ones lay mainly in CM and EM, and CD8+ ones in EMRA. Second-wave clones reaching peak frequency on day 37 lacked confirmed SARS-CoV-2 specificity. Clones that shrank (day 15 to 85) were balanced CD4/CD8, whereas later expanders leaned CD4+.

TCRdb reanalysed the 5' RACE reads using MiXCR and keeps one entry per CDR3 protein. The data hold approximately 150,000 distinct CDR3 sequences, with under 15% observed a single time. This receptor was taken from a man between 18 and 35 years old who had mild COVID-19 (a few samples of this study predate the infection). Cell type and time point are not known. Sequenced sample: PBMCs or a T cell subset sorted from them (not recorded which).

In DNA, the CDR3 is TGCGCCAGCAGCTTGGGGGACTACCTCCAAGAGACCCAGTACTTC. Amino acid sequence: CASSLGDYLQETQYF. The chain combines TRBV5-1 with TRBJ2-5; 7 bases are shared with TRBD2. The germline gives CDR1 SGHRS, CDR2 YFSETQ. V lost 0 bases, J lost 1 base, and 3 bases stayed unmatched. This CDR3 spans 15 amino acids.